This T cell receptor (beta chain) was recorded in a study of T cells after yellow fever vaccination. TCRdb recomputed calls from the 5' RACE reads with MiXCR, one row per CDR3 protein. The data contain some 300,000 distinct CDR3 sequences, 7.5% to 9.5% of them singletons. Findings and caveats of the study: A weaker secondary response peaked on day 5, the primary on day 15.

For this clonotype: Antigen unknown.

Trimming stripped 6 bases from V and 1 base from J, with 9 bases between. The CDR3 consists of 13 residues. CDR1 and CDR2 (germline): SGHTA, FQGTGA. The source is a man between 18 and 35 years old who received the YFV17D yellow fever vaccine. The specimen comprised CD4+ T cells sorted from PBMCs, sampled 5 days after the yellow fever booster vaccination. This sequence joins TRBV7-3 and TRBJ1-1; D call uncertain. The CDR3, as DNA: TGTGCCAGCAGGAGAGAGGGGAACACTGAAGCTTTCTTT. Translation: CASRREGNTEAFF.